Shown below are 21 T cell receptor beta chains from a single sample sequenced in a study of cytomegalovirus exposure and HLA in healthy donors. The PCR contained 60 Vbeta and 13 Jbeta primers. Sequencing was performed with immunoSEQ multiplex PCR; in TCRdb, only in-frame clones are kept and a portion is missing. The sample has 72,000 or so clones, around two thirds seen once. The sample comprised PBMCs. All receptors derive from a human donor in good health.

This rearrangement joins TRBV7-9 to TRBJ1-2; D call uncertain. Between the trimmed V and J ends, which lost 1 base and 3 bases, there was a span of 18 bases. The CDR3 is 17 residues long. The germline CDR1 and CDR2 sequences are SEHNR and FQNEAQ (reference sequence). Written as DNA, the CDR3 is TGTGCCAGCAGCTTAGGTTCGAGGGCCCATAGCGACTATGGCTACACCTTC. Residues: CASSLGSRAHSDYGYTF.

CDR3 bases: TGCGCCAGCAGCTGGGGACTAGCGGGAGGGTCCTCCTACGAGCAGTACTTC. The encoded protein is CASSWGLAGGSSYEQYF. This chain joins TRBV5-1 and TRBJ2-7, with 16 bases fitting TRBD2. With 3 bases clipped from V and 0 bases from J, the junction kept 3 bases outside the gene matches. The germline CDR1 and CDR2 sequences are SGHRS and YFSETQ. This CDR3 region has 17 residues.

CDR3 sequence (DNA): TGCAGCGTGGTGCAGGGACAGGGCACAGGGACCCAGTACTTC. Residues: CSVVQGQGTGTQYF. The V gene is TRBV29-1, the J gene TRBJ2-5, with TRBD1 identical over 9 bases. The CDR3 has 14 amino acids. CDR1 and CDR2 (germline): SQVTM, ANQGSEA. Germline trimming cut 6 bases from V and 7 bases from J; bases unmatched to any gene: 12.

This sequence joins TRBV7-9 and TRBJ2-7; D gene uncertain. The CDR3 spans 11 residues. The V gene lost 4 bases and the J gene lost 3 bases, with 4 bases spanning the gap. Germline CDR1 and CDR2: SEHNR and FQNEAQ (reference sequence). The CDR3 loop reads CASSSDYEQYF. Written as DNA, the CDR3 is TGTGCCAGCAGCTCAGACTACGAGCAGTACTTC.

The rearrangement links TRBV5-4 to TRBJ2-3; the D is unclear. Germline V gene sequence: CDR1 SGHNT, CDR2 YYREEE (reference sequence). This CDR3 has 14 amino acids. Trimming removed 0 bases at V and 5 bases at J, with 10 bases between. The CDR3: CASSLDPTGDTQYF. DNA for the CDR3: TGTGCCAGCAGCTTGGACCCCACGGGAGATACGCAGTATTTT.

CDR3 loop: CASSLMAGGGEKLFF. The DNA for the CDR3 is TGTGCCAGCAGCTTAATGGCAGGGGGCGGTGAAAAACTGTTTTTT. The chain employs TRBV7-9 and TRBJ1-4; 8 positions agree with TRBD1. From germline, CDR1 is SEHNR and CDR2 FQNEAQ (reference sequence). The ends lost 2 bases at V and 7 bases at J; junction bases unmatched: 6. The CDR3 runs 15 residues.

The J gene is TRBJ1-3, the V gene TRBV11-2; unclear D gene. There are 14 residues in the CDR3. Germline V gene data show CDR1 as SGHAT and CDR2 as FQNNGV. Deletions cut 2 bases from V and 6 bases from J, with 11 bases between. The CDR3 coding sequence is TGTGCCAGCAGCTTATTTCTGGGAGAAAACACCATATATTTT. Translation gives CASSLFLGENTIYF.

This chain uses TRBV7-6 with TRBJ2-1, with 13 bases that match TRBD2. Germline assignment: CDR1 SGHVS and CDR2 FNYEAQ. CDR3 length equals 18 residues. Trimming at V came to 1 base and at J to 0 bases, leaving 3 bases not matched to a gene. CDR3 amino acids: CASSLGTSGSLSYNEQFF. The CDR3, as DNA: TGTGCCAGCAGCTTAGGGACTAGCGGGAGCCTCTCCTACAATGAGCAGTTCTTC.

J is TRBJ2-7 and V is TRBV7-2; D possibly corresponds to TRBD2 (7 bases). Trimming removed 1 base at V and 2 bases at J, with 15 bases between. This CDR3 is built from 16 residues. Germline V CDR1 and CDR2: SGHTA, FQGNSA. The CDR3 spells CASSLGGGPSTYEQYF. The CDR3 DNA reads TGTGCCAGCAGCTTAGGGGGGGGGCCTTCAACCTACGAGCAGTACTTC.

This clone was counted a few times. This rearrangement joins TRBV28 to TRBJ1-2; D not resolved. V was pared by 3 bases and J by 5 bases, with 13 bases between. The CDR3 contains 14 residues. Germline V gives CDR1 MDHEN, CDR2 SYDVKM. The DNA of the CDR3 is TGTGCCAGCAGTTTGGTAGCAGGCGGGTATGGCTACACCTTC. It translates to CASSLVAGGYGYTF.

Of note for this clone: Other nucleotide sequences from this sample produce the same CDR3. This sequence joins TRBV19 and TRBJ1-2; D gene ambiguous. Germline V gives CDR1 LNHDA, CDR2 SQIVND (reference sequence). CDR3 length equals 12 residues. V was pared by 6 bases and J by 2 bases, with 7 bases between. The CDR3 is CASRSGNYGYTF. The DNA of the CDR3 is TGTGCCAGTAGATCCGGGAACTATGGCTACACCTTC.

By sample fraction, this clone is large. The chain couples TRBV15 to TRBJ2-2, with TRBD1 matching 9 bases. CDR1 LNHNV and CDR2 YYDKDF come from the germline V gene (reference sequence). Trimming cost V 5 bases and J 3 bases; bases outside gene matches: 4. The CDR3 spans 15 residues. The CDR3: CATSFRDRDTGELFF. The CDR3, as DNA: TGTGCCACCAGCTTCCGGGACAGGGACACCGGGGAGCTGTTTTTT. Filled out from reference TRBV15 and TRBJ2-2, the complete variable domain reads DAMVIQNPRYQVTQFGKPVTLSCSQTLNHNVMYWYQQKSSQAPKLLFHYYDKDFNNEADTPDNFQSRRPNTSFCFLDIRSPGLGDTAMYLCATSFRDRDTGELFFGEGSRLTVL.

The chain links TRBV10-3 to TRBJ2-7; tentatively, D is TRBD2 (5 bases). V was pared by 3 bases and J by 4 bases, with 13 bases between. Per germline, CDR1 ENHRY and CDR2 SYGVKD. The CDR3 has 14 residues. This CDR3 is CAISDPADTYEQYF. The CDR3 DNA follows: TGTGCCATCAGTGATCCAGCGGATACTTACGAGCAGTACTTC.

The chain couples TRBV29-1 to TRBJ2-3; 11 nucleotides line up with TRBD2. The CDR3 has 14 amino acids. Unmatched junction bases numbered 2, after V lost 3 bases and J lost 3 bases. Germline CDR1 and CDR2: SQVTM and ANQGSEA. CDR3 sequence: CSVEGLAETDTQYF. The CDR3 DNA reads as TGCAGCGTTGAGGGACTAGCGGAGACAGATACGCAGTATTTT.

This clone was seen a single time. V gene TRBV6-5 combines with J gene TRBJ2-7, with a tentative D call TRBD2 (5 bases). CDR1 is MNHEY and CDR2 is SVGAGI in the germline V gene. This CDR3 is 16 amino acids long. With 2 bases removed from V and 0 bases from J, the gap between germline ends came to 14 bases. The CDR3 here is CASSYAGLLLSYEQYF. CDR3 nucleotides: TGTGCCAGCAGTTACGCAGGACTCTTACTCTCCTACGAGCAGTACTTC.

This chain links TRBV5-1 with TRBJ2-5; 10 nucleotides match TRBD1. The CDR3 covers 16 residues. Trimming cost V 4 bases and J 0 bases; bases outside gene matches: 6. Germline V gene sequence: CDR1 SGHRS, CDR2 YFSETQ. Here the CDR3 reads CASSRGQGGDQETQYF. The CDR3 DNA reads TGCGCCAGCAGCAGAGGACAGGGGGGGGACCAAGAGACCCAGTACTTC.

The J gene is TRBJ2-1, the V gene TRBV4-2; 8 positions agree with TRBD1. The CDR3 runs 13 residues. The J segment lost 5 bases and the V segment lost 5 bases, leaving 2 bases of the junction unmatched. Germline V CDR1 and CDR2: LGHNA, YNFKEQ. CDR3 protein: CASSSGQDNEQFF. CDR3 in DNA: TGTGCCAGCAGCTCGGGACAGGACAATGAGCAGTTCTTC.

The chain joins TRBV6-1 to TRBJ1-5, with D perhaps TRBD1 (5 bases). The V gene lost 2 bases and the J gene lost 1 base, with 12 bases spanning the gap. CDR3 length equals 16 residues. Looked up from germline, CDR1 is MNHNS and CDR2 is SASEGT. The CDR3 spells CASSETGLWSNQPQHF. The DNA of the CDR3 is TGTGCCAGCAGTGAAACGGGACTTTGGAGCAATCAGCCCCAGCATTTT.

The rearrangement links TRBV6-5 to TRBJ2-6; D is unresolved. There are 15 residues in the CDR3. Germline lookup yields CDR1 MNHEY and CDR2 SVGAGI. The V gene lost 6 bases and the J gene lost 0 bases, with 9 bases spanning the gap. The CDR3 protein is CASRTSGSGANVLTF. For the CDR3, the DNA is TGTGCCAGCAGGACCTCAGGCTCTGGGGCCAACGTCCTGACTTTC.

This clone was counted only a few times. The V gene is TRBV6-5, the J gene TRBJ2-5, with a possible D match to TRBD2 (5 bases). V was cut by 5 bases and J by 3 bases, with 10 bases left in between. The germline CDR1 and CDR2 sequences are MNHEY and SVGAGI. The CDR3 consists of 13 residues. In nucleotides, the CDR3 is TGTGCCAGCAGTGGAGGACTGAAAGAGACCCAGTACTTC. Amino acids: CASSGGLKETQYF.

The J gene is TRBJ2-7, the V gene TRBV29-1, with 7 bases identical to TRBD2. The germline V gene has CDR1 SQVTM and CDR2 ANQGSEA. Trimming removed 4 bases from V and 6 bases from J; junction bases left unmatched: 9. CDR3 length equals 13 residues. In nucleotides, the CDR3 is TGCAGCGTTGGGGGGGGGAACTCCGCCGAGCAGTACTTC. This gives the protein CSVGGGNSAEQYF.